This TCR beta chain was identified in a study of identical twins. This clonotype was seen at least ten times. The antigen remains unidentified. TCRdb fed the 5' RACE reads into MiXCR, producing one record per CDR3 protein. The table lists about 100,000 distinct CDR3 sequences, under 7% of them singletons, with over 9.5% in the top ten. Germline V gene sequence: CDR1 MNHNS, CDR2 SASEGT. The V gene lost 6 bases and the J gene lost 5 bases, with 10 bases spanning the gap. The CDR3 spans 12 residues. General observations from the study: Out-of-frame alpha sequences common to twins exhibited a surplus of low generation probability.

The sequenced sample was memory T cells sorted from blood. The chain employs TRBV6-1 and TRBJ2-5; no clear D gene. The source is a woman aged 45-59 years in good health. The CDR3 reads CASSRHGETQYF. The CDR3 DNA is TGTGCCAGCAGCCGACATGGGGAGACCCAGTACTTC.